This T cell receptor (beta chain) appears in the sequencing data of a study of human thymus T cells. General study findings and limits: Reports from related research described highly overlapping thymic repertoires among unrelated individuals. Thymic and blood repertoires seemed to show skewed V and J gene use.

Remarks on this clone: The antigen remains unidentified.

Trimming removed 5 bases at V and 7 bases at J, with 14 bases between. Per germline, CDR1 MDHEN and CDR2 SYDVKM. The CDR3 has 14 amino acids. The source of the thymus tissue was resections taken during corrective heart surgery. Congenital heart defects were the reason for the corrective surgery that the donors, healthy Finnish infants, were having. This table comes from immunoSEQ multiplex PCR, and its TCRdb copy is limited to in-frame clones, with some not included. Among 120,000 or so clones listed, approximately 96% were seen once. The V call is TRBV28, the J call TRBJ1-4, with D perhaps TRBD1 (5 bases). This TCR was recovered from a boy younger than two with a congenital heart defect but otherwise immunologically healthy. Material for sequencing was thymus tissue. The CDR3, as DNA: TGTGCCAGCAGTGGGGGGGGGTTTAGTGAAAAACTGTTTTTT. Translation gives CASSGGGFSEKLFF.